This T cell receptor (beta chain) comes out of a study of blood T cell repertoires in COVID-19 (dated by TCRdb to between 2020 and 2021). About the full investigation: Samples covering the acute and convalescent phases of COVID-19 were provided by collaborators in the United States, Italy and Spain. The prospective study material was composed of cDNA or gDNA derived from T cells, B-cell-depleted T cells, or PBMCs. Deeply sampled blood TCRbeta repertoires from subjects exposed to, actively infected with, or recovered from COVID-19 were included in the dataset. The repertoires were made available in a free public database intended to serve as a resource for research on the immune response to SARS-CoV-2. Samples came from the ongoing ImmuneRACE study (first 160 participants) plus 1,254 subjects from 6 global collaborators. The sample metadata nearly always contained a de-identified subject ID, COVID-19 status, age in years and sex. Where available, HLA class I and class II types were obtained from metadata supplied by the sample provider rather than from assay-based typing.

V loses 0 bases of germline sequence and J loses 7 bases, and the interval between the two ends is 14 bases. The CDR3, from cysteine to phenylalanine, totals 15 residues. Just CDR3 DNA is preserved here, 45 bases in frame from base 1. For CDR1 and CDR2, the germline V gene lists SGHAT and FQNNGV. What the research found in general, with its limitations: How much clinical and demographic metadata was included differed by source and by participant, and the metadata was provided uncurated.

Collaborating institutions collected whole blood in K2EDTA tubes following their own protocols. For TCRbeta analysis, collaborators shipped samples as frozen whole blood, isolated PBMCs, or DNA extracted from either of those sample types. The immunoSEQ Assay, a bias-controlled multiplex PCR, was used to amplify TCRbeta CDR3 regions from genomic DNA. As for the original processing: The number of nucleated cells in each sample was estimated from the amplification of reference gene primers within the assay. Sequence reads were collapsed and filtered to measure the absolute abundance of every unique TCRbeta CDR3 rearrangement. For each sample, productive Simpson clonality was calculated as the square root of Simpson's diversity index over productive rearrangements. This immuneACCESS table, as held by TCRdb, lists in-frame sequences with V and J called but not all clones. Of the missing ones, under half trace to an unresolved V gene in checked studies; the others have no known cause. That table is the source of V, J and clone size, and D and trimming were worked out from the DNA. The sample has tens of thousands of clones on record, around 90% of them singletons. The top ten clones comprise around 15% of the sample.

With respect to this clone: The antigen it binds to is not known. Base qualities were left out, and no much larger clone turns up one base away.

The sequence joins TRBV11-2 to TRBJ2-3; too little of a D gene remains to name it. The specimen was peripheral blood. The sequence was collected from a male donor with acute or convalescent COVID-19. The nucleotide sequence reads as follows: TGTGCCAGCAGCTTAGATTTGGCTAGTCATCATACGCAGTATTTT. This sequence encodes CASSLDLASHHTQYF.